The source of this T cell receptor (beta chain) is a study of blood T cell repertoires in COVID-19. Study-level information: The study drew acute and convalescent COVID-19 samples from the United States, Italy and Spain. PBMCs, B-cell-depleted T cells, or T cells provided the cDNA or gDNA that made up the material.

CDR1 and CDR2 (germline): SGHRS, YFSETQ. V lost 0 bases, J lost 0 bases, and 10 bases lay in between. The CDR3 is 16 residues long. In the authors' methods: The authors estimated nucleated cell counts from reference gene primer amplification. The table came from immunoSEQ multiplex PCR; TCRdb's copy has only in-frame clones and leaves some out. That table gives V, J and clone size, and the DNA gave D and trimming. The data show more than 100,000 clones, around 80% seen once. The receptor's source is a woman older than 75 with acute or convalescent COVID-19. Sequences were obtained from peripheral blood. The chain uses TRBV5-1 and TRBJ1-5, with unresolved D. CDR3 loop: CASSLEGGNSNQPQHF. CDR3 in DNA: TGCGCCAGCAGCTTGGAAGGAGGTAATAGCAATCAGCCCCAGCATTTT.